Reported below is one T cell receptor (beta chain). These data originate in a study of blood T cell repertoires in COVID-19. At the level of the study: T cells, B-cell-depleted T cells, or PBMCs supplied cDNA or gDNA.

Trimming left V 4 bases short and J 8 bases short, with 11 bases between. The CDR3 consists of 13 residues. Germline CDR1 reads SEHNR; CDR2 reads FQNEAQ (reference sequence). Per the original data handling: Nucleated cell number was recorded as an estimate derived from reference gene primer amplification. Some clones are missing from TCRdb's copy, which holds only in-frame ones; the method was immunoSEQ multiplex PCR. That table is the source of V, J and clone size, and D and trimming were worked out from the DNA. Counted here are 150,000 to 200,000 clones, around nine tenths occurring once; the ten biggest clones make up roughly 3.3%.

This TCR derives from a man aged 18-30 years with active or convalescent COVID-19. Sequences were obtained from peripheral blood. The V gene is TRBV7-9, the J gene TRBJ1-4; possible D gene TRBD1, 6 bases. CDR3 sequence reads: CASSSRGNEKLFF. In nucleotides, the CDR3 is TGTGCCAGCAGCTCCAGGGGCAACGAAAAACTGTTTTTT.